Sequencing of this TCR delta chain was carried out in a study of DNA immune sequencing with unique molecular identifiers (dated by TCRdb to between 2020 and 2021). About the full investigation: Immunomagnetic cell separation was used to enrich gammadelta T cells from buffy coats, and the genomic DNA of the enriched gammadelta T cells was then sequenced. gammadelta T cells were enriched from PBMC of 10 healthy individuals by fluorescence-activated cell sorting. To compare enriched and non-enriched samples, approximately 100 ng of enriched gammadelta T-cell DNA and roughly 0.97 ug of non-enriched PBMC DNA were sequenced. An ultrasensitive DNA-based TRD repertoire sequencing method using PCR-introduced unique molecular identifiers was developed and validated in the study. The method was validated on synthetic reference molecules and on blood samples from healthy individuals. Healthy individuals were used as donors, and sorted peripheral blood gammadelta T cells were profiled from some 11 of these donors.

From a lookup of the germline V gene, CDR1 and CDR2 are NSMFDY and ISSIKDK. From cysteine to phenylalanine, the CDR3 is 15 amino acids long. Left in the record is the CDR3 DNA by itself, 45 bases read in frame from the first base. The junction carries 18 bases between V and J, which are trimmed by 5 bases and 1 base respectively. Note on this clone: Its antigen target is currently unknown. No base-level quality is on record; no much larger clone is a single base apart.

Libraries came from multiplex PCR. Genomic DNA was amplified with a 32-plex assay using primers for all 8 TRDV and 4 TRDJ genes covering the CDR3. A 12-nucleotide UMI was added during roughly 3 barcoding PCR cycles, followed by a second PCR with Illumina adapter primers. Libraries were purified with AMPure XP beads and quality-checked on a Fragment Analyzer with the HS NGS Fragment kit. Sequencing was run on an Illumina MiniSeq mid-output kit with 20% PhiX and 150 cycles of paired-end reads. Turning to the authors' computational methods: Reads were processed with MIGEC version 1.2.9 to group reads by UMI and build error-corrected consensus sequences. Modified VDJtools version 1.2.1 scripts and the tcR R package were used for post-processing. Public reads were reanalyzed in TCRdb with CATT, and rows carrying the same DNA were merged afterwards. None of the V and J calls come from the authors' own analysis; TCRdb made them. The sample table lists about 5,200 delta-chain clones, approximately 11% of them with a count of one. The top ten constitute approximately 51% of the sample.

What the research found in general, with its limitations: Novel TRD sequences not targeted by the primers cannot be detected by the primer-based approach. TRD repertoire diversity varied between healthy donors, with several donors highly oligoclonal where top 5 clonotypes exceeded half of productive molecules. Among clonotypes from healthy donors, the most common TRD rearrangement was TRDV2 paired with TRDJ1.

The receptor comes from a human donor in good health. The chain is made from TRAV29/DV5 and TRDJ1; 6 matching bases give a weak D call of TRDD3. No J gene was available from TCRdb, and it was assigned here by a germline match of the DNA. Specimen: gamma-delta T cells enriched from blood buffy coat, or unenriched PBMCs (not recorded which). The DNA sequence is given as TGTGCAGCCTACGTGAGAGGGGGACCCACCGATAAACTCATCTTT. It translates as CAAYVRGGPTDKLIF.